The 13 T cell receptor beta chains listed next were all sequenced from one sample in a study of blood T cell repertoires in COVID-19. The assay was immunoSEQ multiplex PCR, and TCRdb's table has in-frame clones only and misses some. The profile shows approximately 210,000 clones, around 83% of them singletons. What was sequenced was peripheral blood. The receptors were gathered from a woman aged 50 to 65 with acute or convalescent COVID-19.

This clone was detected once. V usage is TRBV6-5 and J usage is TRBJ1-4; TRBD1 might be the D (5 bases). This CDR3 has 14 amino acids. Germline V lookup: CDR1 MNHEY, CDR2 SVGAGI. The V gene lost 5 bases and the J gene lost 8 bases, with 15 bases spanning the gap. The CDR3 sequence: CASSTPGLSEKLFF. The CDR3 DNA sequence: TGTGCCAGCAGTACCCCGGGACTGTCAGAAAAACTGTTTTTT.

This chain links TRBV6-1 with TRBJ1-6; D gene unclear. Germline loops: CDR1 MNHNS, CDR2 SASEGT. V gave up 0 bases and J gave up 0 bases, with 6 bases separating them. The CDR3 runs to 16 residues. CDR3 DNA sequence: TGTGCCAGCAGTGAAGCGTCGAGCTCCTATAATTCACCCCTCCACTTT. Its protein is CASSEASSSYNSPLHF.

This clone was seen at least ten times. The genes are TRBV5-6 and TRBJ2-1, with TRBD1 identical over 8 bases. V was pared by 7 bases and J by 6 bases, with 21 bases of the junction left unmatched. Germline V CDR1 and CDR2: SGHDT, YYEEEE. This CDR3 is built from 18 residues. The CDR3, as DNA: TGTGCCAGCCGCCCCGAATATAGGACTGGACAGGGATTCAATGAGCAGTTCTTC. Amino acid sequence: CASRPEYRTGQGFNEQFF.

This chain uses TRBV19 with TRBJ1-4, with 7 bases lining up with TRBD1. This CDR3 is built from 14 residues. CDR1 and CDR2 (germline): LNHDA, SQIVND (reference sequence). V was clipped by 6 bases and J by 5 bases; unmatched bases: 6. The CDR3 reads CASRPGQPNEKLFF. The CDR3 bases are TGTGCCAGTAGACCGGGACAGCCGAATGAAAAACTGTTTTTT.

The V call is TRBV2, the J call TRBJ1-6; 9 positions agree with TRBD1. V was pared by 8 bases and J by 7 bases, with 6 bases of the junction left unmatched. This CDR3 is 14 amino acids long. CDR1 is SNHLY, CDR2 FYNNEI, per germline. The CDR3 nucleotides read TGTGCCAGCCAATACAGGGGGCTAAATTCACCCCTCCACTTT. Residues: CASQYRGLNSPLHF.

This clone occurred a few times. The chain couples TRBV5-6 to TRBJ2-5, with TRBD1 matching over 8 bases. The germline CDR1 and CDR2 sequences are SGHDT and YYEEEE. The CDR3 totals 15 residues. The trim removed 4 bases at V and 5 bases at J, leaving 10 bases unmatched. The CDR3 sequence: CASSPGTGLRETQYF. The CDR3 DNA follows: TGTGCCAGCAGCCCGGGGACAGGTCTTCGGGAGACCCAGTACTTC.

V usage is TRBV19 and J usage is TRBJ2-7; 8 nucleotides agree with TRBD2. The CDR3 runs to 14 residues. The trim removed 5 bases at V and 3 bases at J, leaving 6 bases unmatched. Germline values: CDR1 LNHDA, CDR2 SQIVND (reference sequence). This chain's CDR3 is CASSPPGLDYEQYF. In DNA form, the CDR3 reads TGTGCCAGTAGTCCTCCGGGACTAGACTACGAGCAGTACTTC.

Only one count was recorded for this clone. The CDR3 DNA reads TGTGCCACCAGGGGCGGCGGGAGTGGGTCAGATACGCAGTATTTT. Translated: CATRGGGSGSDTQYF. This sequence joins TRBV24-1 and TRBJ2-3; 7 positions agree with TRBD2. Germline V gene lookup returns CDR1 KGHDR and CDR2 SFDVKD. The V segment lost 7 bases and the J segment 4 bases; nucleotides outside the gene matches: 10. The CDR3 runs 15 residues.

The chain couples TRBV23-1 to TRBJ1-4, with TRBD1 matching 7 bases. TRBV23-1 belongs to the ORF category, with a function that is uncertain. The J segment lost 7 bases and the V segment lost 1 base, leaving 6 bases of the junction unmatched. The CDR3 covers 15 residues. CDR3 sequence: CASSQLGQLFEKLFF. Here the CDR3 DNA reads TGCGCCAGCAGTCAATTGGGACAGCTTTTTGAAAAACTGTTTTTT.

This clone occurred a few times. The chain links TRBV28 to TRBJ2-1; 7 bases are shared with TRBD1. Germline-derived CDR1 and CDR2 are MDHEN and SYDVKM. The junction had 15 bases not matched to a gene; V was cut back by 6 bases and J by 4 bases. The CDR3 is 17 amino acids. CDR3 in amino acids: CASSNRQGRGIYNEQFF. As DNA, the CDR3 is TGTGCCAGCAGCAATAGACAGGGTAGGGGGATTTACAATGAGCAGTTCTTC.

This clone was seen only once. This chain joins TRBV5-1 and TRBJ2-5, with D possibly matching TRBD2 (5 bases). This CDR3 is built from 13 residues. Germline loops: CDR1 SGHRS, CDR2 YFSETQ. V lost 5 bases, J lost 4 bases, and 12 bases lay in between. The DNA of the CDR3 is TGCGCCAGCAGGGAGGCAGGAGTAGAGACCCAGTACTTC. Translating gives CASREAGVETQYF.

V and J are TRBV7-2 and TRBJ2-5, with D maybe TRBD1 (5 bases). V was cut by 5 bases and J by 5 bases, with 12 bases left in between. Germline CDR1 and CDR2: SGHTA and FQGNSA. CDR3 length: 13 residues. The CDR3 DNA sequence: TGTGCCAGCAGCCCCCTTACAGGCGAGACCCAGTACTTC. Amino acid sequence: CASSPLTGETQYF.

This rearrangement joins TRBV5-6 to TRBJ2-1; 8 nucleotides match TRBD2. Germline V gene data show CDR1 as SGHDT and CDR2 as YYEEEE. This CDR3 region has 16 residues. Trimming took 4 bases from V and 4 from J; bases not matched to a gene: 10. As DNA, the CDR3 is TGTGCCAGCAGCGTCGTGGGGCTAGCGGGTTACAATGAGCAGTTCTTC. Translation: CASSVVGLAGYNEQFF.